This T cell receptor beta chain came from a study of CD8 T cells in ankylosing spondylitis (dated by TCRdb to 2015 to 2018). As for the study more broadly: To find TCR variants linked to disease, the study profiled T cell receptor beta repertoires in ankylosing spondylitis patients and healthy donors. The whole study cohort included about a hundred healthy donors and roughly 24 ankylosing spondylitis patients. Peripheral blood was sampled, and synovial fluid was additionally collected from ankylosing spondylitis patients. What the research found in general, with its limitations: Blood from ankylosing spondylitis patients appeared to be characterized by a TCR beta motif made up of under ten highly homologous amino acid variants. The disease-linked clones were reported as significantly enriched in matched synovial fluid samples from ankylosing spondylitis patients. A CD8+ phenotype was shown by the disease-linked clones, which were found at relatively low frequencies in peripheral blood. Some motif variants had previously been reported in the synovial fluid and blood of reactive arthritis patients, which suggests shared mechanisms of disease initiation.

The data were produced on an Illumina HiSeq 2500. Quantitative 5'-RACE with molecular barcodes was the method used to prepare the TCR beta libraries. As for the authors' bioinformatics: To identify disease-linked TCR variants, a new computational method was used, one built on a probabilistic model of VDJ rearrangement. TCRdb handled the public reads itself, with Q25 trimming in fastp and clone calling in MiXCR, and kept productive beta chains. Every distinct CDR3 protein forms one entry, paired with its most common genes and DNA. The V and J calls were determined by TCRdb, not by the authors. This sample comprises about 240,000 distinct CDR3 sequences, approximately 9% of them detected only once. In total, the top ten clones hold under 7.5% of the sample. Reading the germline V gene gives CDR1 MNHEY and CDR2 SVGEGT. Measured from the cysteine to the phenylalanine, the CDR3 is 13 residues long. Left in the record is the CDR3 DNA by itself, 39 bases read in frame from the first base.

Concerning this clonotype itself: Its antigen specificity is not known. An end of the junction does not agree with germline; a read error may underlie this.

The receptor was isolated from a male donor with ankylosing spondylitis or in good health (not recorded which). The chain employs TRBV6-2 or TRBV6-3 and TRBJ2-6; the D region may be TRBD1 or TRBD2, each matching 5 bases equally. The sample was blood, either unsorted or a sorted T cell fraction (not recorded which). For the CDR3, the sequence is CAARGSGANALTF. The DNA is as follows: TGTGCCGCACGGGGCTCTGGGGCCAACGCCCTGACTTTC.